This is a list of T cell receptor beta chains from one sample in a study of tumor-infiltrating lymphocytes in localized non-small cell lung cancer. TCRdb's table, derived via immunoSEQ multiplex PCR, lists solely in-frame clones and lacks some. This repertoire shows some 15,000 clones, approximately 73% found once; its top ten account for around 4.7%. Source material: lung tumor tissue. These receptors originate from a human donor with non-small cell lung cancer. CDR3s include the opening cysteine and the closing phenylalanine or tryptophan. Each record gives: V gene, J gene, clone size, D gene, CDR3 protein, CDR3 DNA. The D gene is left open where the match is weak. The size of a clone is reported for some rows only, either as once, few or many, or as a class for expanded clones.

TRBV28,TRBJ2-1,.,.,CASSLSRGEQFF,TGTGCCAGCAGTTTATCGAGGGGGGAGCAGTTCTTC
TRBV9,TRBJ2-3,.,.,CASSVDSQSTDTQYF,TGTGCCAGCAGCGTAGATAGTCAAAGCACAGATACGCAGTATTTT
TRBV18,TRBJ2-7,.,.,CASSPIDSSYEQYF,TGTGCCAGCTCACCTATAGACAGCTCCTACGAGCAGTACTTC
TRBV2,TRBJ1-1,few,TRBD1,CASSVQGADTEAFF,TGTGCCAGCAGTGTACAGGGGGCGGACACTGAAGCTTTCTTT
TRBV20-1,TRBJ1-2,.,.,CSARSNNGYTF,TGCAGTGCTAGAAGCAATAATGGCTACACCTTC
TRBV30,TRBJ1-3,.,.,CAWSRTAGNTIYF,TGTGCCTGGAGTCGAACGGCTGGAAACACCATATATTTT
TRBV5-4,TRBJ1-2,.,TRBD1,CASSLKTGGVGGYTF,TGTGCCAGCAGCTTGAAGACAGGGGGGGTCGGGGGCTACACCTTC
TRBV7-8,TRBJ2-2,medium-sized,TRBD2,CASSLSGGGYTGELFF,TGTGCCAGCAGCTTATCGGGGGGTGGGTACACCGGGGAGCTGTTTTTT
TRBV5-1,TRBJ2-7,.,TRBD1,CASSLGGQGPYEQYF,TGCGCCAGCAGCTTGGGGGGACAGGGACCCTACGAGCAGTACTTC
TRBV5-1,TRBJ2-7,.,.,CASSFGTNYEQYF,TGCGCCAGCAGCTTCGGGACAAACTACGAGCAGTACTTC
TRBV7-9,TRBJ2-2,.,.,CASSALGTYTGELFF,TGTGCCAGCAGCGCCTTGGGGACATATACCGGGGAGCTGTTTTTT
TRBV11-2,TRBJ2-1,.,.,CASSLRGGDYNEQFF,TGTGCCAGCAGCCTCCGAGGGGGAGACTACAATGAGCAGTTCTTC
TRBV18,TRBJ1-2,.,TRBD1,CASSPNTRGQGRNYGYTF,TGTGCCAGCTCACCCAACACACGAGGACAGGGTAGGAACTATGGCTACACCTTC
TRBV7-2,TRBJ2-7,.,TRBD1,CASSPQTGITSYEQYF,TGTGCCAGCAGCCCACAGACAGGGATAACATCCTACGAGCAGTACTTC
TRBV10-1,TRBJ2-2,.,TRBD2,CASSEGSIAGVAGELFF,TGCGCCAGCAGTGAGGGGTCAATAGCGGGAGTGGCCGGGGAGCTGTTTTTT
TRBV7-2,TRBJ2-5,.,TRBD1,CASSRDPGQGAQYF,TGTGCCAGCAGCCGAGACCCGGGACAGGGCGCGCAGTACTTC
TRBV28,TRBJ2-3,.,.,CASSLILATDTQYF,TGTGCCAGCAGTTTAATCCTAGCGACAGATACGCAGTATTTT
TRBV2,TRBJ2-4,.,.,CASSEGGNIQYF,TGTGCCAGCAGTGAAGGGGGTAACATTCAGTACTTC
TRBV10-1,TRBJ1-2,few,.,CASSPTVFGGYTF,TGCGCCAGCAGTCCTACGGTGTTTGGTGGCTACACCTTC
TRBV5-8,TRBJ2-3,.,TRBD2,CASSLGGEATQYF,TGTGCCAGCAGTCTTGGGGGGGAGGCTACGCAGTATTTT
TRBV2,TRBJ1-2,few,.,CASHLEGLSGYTF,TGTGCCAGCCACCTCGAGGGCCTATCAGGCTACACCTTC
TRBV14,TRBJ2-2,.,.,CASSPRSEVGTGELFF,TGTGCCAGCAGCCCGCGTTCGGAGGTCGGCACCGGGGAGCTGTTTTTT
TRBV11-3,TRBJ1-1,few,.,CASSSSGTPGIFF,TGTGCCAGCAGCTCGTCCGGGACCCCGGGTATTTTCTTT
TRBV30,TRBJ2-1,.,TRBD2,CARGTSGSNEQFF,TGTGCCAGAGGGACTAGCGGGAGCAATGAGCAGTTCTTC
TRBV5-4,TRBJ1-4,.,.,CASSQSGVDEKLFF,TGTGCCAGCAGTCAGAGCGGGGTGGATGAAAAACTGTTTTTT
TRBV11-1,TRBJ1-3,few,.,CASSFGLPSGNTIYF,TGTGCCAGCAGCTTCGGACTGCCCTCTGGAAACACCATATATTTT
TRBV7-3,TRBJ2-2,.,.,CASRRIDGELFF,TGTGCCAGCAGGAGGATAGACGGGGAGCTGTTTTTT
TRBV6-6,TRBJ1-2,few,.,CASSWGDSNYGYTF,TGTGCCAGCAGTTGGGGTGACAGTAACTATGGCTACACCTTC
TRBV19,TRBJ2-7,.,.,CASSIPGVFTPYEQYF,TGTGCCAGTAGTATACCAGGGGTCTTTACCCCCTACGAGCAGTACTTC
TRBV5-1,TRBJ1-2,.,.,CASSFGTGEWGYTF,TGCGCCAGCAGCTTCGGTACGGGGGAGTGGGGCTACACCTTC
TRBV19,TRBJ2-1,.,.,CASSSRTASSYNEQFF,TGTGCCAGTAGTTCACGAACGGCGAGTTCCTACAATGAGCAGTTCTTC
TRBV7-9,TRBJ2-7,.,.,CASSPSDSSYEQYF,TGTGCCAGCAGCCCCTCGGACAGCTCCTACGAGCAGTACTTC
TRBV28,TRBJ1-1,few,.,CASEVNTEAFF,TGTGCCAGCGAGGTGAACACTGAAGCTTTCTTT
TRBV5-1,TRBJ2-7,few,TRBD2,CASRPDGGREQYF,TGCGCCAGCAGACCCGACGGGGGGAGGGAGCAGTACTTC
TRBV5-5,TRBJ2-3,.,.,CASSYGLPGTDTQYF,TGTGCCAGCAGCTACGGACTCCCAGGCACAGATACGCAGTATTTT
TRBV30,TRBJ2-3,.,.,CARTGPSGTDTQYF,TGTGCCCGGACCGGGCCTAGCGGCACAGATACGCAGTATTTT
TRBV11-2,TRBJ2-3,.,TRBD2,CASSSSGRSQYF,TGTGCCAGCAGCTCCAGCGGGAGATCGCAGTATTTT